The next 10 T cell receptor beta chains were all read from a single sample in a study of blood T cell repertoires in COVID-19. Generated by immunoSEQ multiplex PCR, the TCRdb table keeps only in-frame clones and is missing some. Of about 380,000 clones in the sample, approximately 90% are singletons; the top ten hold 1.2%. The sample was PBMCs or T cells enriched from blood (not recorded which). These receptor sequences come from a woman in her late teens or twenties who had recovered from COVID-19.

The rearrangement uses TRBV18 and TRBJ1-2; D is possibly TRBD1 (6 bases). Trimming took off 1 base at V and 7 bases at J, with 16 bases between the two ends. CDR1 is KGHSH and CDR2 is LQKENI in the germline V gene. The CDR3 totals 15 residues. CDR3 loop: CASSPQGVTTGGYTF. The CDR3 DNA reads TGTGCCAGCTCACCACAGGGGGTCACAACTGGTGGCTACACCTTC. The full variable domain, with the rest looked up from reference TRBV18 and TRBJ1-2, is NAGVMQNPRHLVRRRGQEARLRCSPMKGHSHVYWYRQLPEEGLKFMVYLQKENIIDESGMPKERFSAEFPKEGPSILRIQQVVRGDSAAYFCASSPQGVTTGGYTFGSGTRLTVV.

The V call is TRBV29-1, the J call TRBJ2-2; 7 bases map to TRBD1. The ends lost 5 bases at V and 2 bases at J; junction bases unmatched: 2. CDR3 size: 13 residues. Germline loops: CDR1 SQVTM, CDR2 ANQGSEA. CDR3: CSVRTGNTGELFF. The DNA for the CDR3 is TGCAGCGTTCGGACAGGAAACACCGGGGAGCTGTTTTTT.

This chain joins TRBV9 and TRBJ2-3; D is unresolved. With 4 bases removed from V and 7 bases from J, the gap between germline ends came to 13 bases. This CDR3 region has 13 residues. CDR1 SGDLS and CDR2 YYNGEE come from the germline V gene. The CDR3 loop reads CASSPDSANTQYF. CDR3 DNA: TGTGCCAGCAGCCCCGACTCGGCGAATACGCAGTATTTT.

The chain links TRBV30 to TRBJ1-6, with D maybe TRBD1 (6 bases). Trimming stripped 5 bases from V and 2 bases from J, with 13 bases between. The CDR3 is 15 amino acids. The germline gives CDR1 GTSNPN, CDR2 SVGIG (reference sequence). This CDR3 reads CAWAVGAPYNSPLHF. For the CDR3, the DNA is TGTGCCTGGGCCGTGGGGGCACCCTATAATTCACCCCTCCACTTT.

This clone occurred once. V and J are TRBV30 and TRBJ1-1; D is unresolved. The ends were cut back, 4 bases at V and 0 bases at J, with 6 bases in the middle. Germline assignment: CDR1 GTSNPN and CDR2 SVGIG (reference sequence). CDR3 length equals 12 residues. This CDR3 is CAWNGMNTEAFF. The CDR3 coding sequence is TGTGCCTGGAACGGGATGAACACTGAAGCTTTCTTT.

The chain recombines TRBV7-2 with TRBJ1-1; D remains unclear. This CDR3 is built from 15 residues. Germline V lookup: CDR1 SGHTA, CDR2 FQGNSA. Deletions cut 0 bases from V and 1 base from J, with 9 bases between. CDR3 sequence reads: CASSLASRGNTEAFF. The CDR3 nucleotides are TGTGCCAGCAGCTTAGCGTCACGAGGGAACACTGAAGCTTTCTTT.

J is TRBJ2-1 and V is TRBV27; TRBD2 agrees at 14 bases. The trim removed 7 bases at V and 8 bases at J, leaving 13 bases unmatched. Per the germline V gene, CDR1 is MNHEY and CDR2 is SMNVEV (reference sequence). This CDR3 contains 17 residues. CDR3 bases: TGTGCCAGCACCTCCTCCCACCGGGGACTAGCGGGGGATGAGCAGTTCTTC. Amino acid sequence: CASTSSHRGLAGDEQFF.

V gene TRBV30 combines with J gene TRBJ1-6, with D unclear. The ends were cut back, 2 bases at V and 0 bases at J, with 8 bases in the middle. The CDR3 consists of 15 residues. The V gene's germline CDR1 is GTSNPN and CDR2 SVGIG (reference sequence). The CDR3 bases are TGTGCCTGGAGTCAACAGAGCTCCTATAATTCACCCCTCCACTTT. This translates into CAWSQQSSYNSPLHF.

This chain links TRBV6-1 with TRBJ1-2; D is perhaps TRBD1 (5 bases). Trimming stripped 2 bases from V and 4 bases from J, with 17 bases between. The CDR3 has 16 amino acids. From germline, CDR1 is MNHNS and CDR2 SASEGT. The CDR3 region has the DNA TGTGCCAGCAGTGAATTCGGAGGGACCGCGGCCTATGGCTACACCTTC. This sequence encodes CASSEFGGTAAYGYTF.

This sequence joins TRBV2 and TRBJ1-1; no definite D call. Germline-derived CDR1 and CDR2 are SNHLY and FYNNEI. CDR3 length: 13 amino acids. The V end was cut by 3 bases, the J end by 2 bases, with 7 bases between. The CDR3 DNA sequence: TGTGCCAGCAGTGATCGGGGTAACACTGAAGCTTTCTTT. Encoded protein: CASSDRGNTEAFF.